One and the same sample provided the 5 T cell receptor beta chains below, sequenced in a study of cytomegalovirus exposure and HLA in healthy donors. It was with 60 Vbeta and 13 Jbeta primers that the PCR ran. Generated by immunoSEQ multiplex PCR, the TCRdb table keeps only in-frame clones and is missing some. In the table there are some 96,000 clones, less than 85% of which are singletons. Material: PBMCs. Every receptor here comes from a woman aged 60-70 years in good health and CMV-seropositive.

The table lists this clone with a few counts. The chain joins TRBV7-6 to TRBJ1-6, with D possibly TRBD1 on 6 matching bases. The ends were cut back, 5 bases at V and 10 bases at J, with 15 bases in the middle. The CDR3 has 14 residues. Germline CDR1 SGHVS, CDR2 FNYEAQ. CDR3 DNA: TGTGCCAGCAGCGTCGACGGGGGGCGCTCACCCCTCCACTTT. This encodes CASSVDGGRSPLHF.

The gene calls are TRBV27 and TRBJ2-7, with D perhaps matching TRBD2 (6 bases). Looked up from germline, CDR1 is MNHEY and CDR2 is SMNVEV (reference sequence). The CDR3 is made up of 14 amino acids. V was cut by 2 bases and J by 4 bases, with 12 bases left in between. The CDR3 spells CASSLPGEGYEQYF. CDR3 nucleotide sequence: TGTGCCAGCAGTTTACCGGGAGAGGGATACGAGCAGTACTTC.

In this sample, this clone turned up once. This chain joins TRBV27 and TRBJ1-6; D uncertain. Between the trimmed V and J ends, which lost 4 bases and 9 bases, there was a span of 10 bases. Germline V lookup: CDR1 MNHEY, CDR2 SMNVEV (reference sequence). This CDR3 comprises 13 residues. The CDR3 bases are TGTGCCAGCAGTTCCCTCCCCGGTTCACCCCTCCACTTT. Protein product: CASSSLPGSPLHF.

This clone has just a few counts. The chain joins TRBV10-3 to TRBJ1-1; D unclear. There are 12 residues in the CDR3. Germline V lookup: CDR1 ENHRY, CDR2 SYGVKD. The ends were cut back, 6 bases at V and 1 base at J, with 6 bases in the middle. CDR3 nucleotide sequence: TGTGCCATCAGGGGGAGGAACACTGAAGCTTTCTTT. Its protein is CAIRGRNTEAFF.

The V gene is TRBV9, the J gene TRBJ1-4; D is ambiguous. This CDR3 spans 16 amino acids. CDR1 is SGDLS and CDR2 is YYNGEE in the germline V gene. The V and J ends lost 0 bases and 8 bases respectively, with 17 bases between them. CDR3 in amino acids: CASSVGAGHIFEKLFF. CDR3 nucleotide sequence: TGTGCCAGCAGCGTAGGGGCAGGCCATATTTTCGAAAAACTGTTTTTT.